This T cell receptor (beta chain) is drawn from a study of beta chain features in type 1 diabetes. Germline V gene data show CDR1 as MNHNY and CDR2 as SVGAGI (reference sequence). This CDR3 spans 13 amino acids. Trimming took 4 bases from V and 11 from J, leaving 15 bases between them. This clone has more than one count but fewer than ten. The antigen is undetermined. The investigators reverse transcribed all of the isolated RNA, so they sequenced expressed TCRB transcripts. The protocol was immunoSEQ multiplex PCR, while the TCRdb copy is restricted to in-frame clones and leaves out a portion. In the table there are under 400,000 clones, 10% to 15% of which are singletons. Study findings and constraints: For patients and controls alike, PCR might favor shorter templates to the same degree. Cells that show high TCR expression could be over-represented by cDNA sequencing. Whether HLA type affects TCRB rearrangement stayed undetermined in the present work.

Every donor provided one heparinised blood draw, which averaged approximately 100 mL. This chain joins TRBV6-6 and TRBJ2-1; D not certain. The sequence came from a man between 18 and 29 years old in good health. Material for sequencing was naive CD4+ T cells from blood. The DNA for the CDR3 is TGTGCCAGCAGTTCAGGCGTACAGAACAAGCAGTTCTTC. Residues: CASSSGVQNKQFF.